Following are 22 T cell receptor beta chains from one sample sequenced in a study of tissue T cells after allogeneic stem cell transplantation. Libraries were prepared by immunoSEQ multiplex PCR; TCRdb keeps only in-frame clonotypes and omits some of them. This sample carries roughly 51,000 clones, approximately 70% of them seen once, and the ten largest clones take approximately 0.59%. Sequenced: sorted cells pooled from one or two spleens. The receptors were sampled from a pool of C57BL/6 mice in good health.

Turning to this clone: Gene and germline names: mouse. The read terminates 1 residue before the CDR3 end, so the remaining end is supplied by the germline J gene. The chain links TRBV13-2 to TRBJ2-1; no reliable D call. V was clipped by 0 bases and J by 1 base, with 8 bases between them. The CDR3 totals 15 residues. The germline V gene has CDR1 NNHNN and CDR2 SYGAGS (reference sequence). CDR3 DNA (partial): TGTGCCAGCGGTGATGAAGGGAAGAACTATGCTGAGCAGTTC. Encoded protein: CASGDEGKNYAEQF. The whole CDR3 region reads CASGDEGKNYAEQFF.

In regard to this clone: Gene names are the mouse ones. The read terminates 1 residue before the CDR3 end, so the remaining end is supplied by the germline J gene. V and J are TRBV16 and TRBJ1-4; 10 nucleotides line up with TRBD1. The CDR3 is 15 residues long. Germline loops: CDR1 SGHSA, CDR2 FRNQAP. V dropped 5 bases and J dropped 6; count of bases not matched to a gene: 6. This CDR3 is CASSGRDRGHERLFF. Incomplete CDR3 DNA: TGTGCAAGCAGCGGCCGGGACAGGGGCCACGAAAGATTATTT.

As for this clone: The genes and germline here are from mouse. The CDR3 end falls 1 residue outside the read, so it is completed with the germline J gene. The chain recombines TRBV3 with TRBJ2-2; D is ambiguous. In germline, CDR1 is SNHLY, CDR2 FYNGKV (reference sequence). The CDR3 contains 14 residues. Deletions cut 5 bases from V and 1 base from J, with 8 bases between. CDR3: CASSVYKNTGQLYF. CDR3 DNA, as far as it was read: TGTGCCAGCAGCGTGTACAAAAACACCGGGCAGCTCTAC. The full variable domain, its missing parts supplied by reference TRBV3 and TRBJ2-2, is GPKVLQIPSHQIIDMGQMVTLNCDPVSNHLYFYWYKQILGQQMEFLVNFYNGKVMEKSKLFKDQFSVERPDGSYFTLKIQPTALEDSAVYFCASSVYKNTGQLYFGEGSKLTVL.

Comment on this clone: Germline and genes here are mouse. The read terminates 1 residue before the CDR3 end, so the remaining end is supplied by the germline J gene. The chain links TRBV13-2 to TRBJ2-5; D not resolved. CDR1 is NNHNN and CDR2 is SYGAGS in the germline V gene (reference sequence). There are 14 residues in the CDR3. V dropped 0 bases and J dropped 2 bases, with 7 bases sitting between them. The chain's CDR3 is CASGDGAFQDTQYF. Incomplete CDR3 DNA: TGTGCCAGCGGTGATGGGGCCTTCCAAGACACCCAGTAC.

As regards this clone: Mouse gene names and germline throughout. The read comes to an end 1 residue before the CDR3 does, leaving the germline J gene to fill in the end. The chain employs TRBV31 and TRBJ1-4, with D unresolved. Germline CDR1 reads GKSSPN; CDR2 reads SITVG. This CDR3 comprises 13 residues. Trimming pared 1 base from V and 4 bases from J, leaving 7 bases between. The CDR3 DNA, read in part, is TGTGCCTGGAGTCCGGGAATCAACGAAAGATTATTT. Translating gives CAWSPGINERLF. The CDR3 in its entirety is CAWSPGINERLFF.

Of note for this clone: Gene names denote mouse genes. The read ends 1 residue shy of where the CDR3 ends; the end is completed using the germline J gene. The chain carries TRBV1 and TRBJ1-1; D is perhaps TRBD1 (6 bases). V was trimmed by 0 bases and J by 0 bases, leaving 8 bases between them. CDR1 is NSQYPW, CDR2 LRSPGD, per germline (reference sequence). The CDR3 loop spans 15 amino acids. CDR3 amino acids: CTCSADRGPNTEVFF. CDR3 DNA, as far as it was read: TGCACCTGCAGTGCAGATCGGGGGCCAAACACAGAAGTCTTC.

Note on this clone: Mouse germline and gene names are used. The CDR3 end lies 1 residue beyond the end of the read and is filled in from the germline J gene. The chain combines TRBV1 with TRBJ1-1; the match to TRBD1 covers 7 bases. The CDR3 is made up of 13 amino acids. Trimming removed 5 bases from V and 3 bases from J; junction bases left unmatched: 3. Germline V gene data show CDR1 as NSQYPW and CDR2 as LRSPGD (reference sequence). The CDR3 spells CTCSPGTDTEVFF. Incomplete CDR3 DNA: TGCACCTGCAGTCCCGGGACAGACACAGAAGTCTTC.

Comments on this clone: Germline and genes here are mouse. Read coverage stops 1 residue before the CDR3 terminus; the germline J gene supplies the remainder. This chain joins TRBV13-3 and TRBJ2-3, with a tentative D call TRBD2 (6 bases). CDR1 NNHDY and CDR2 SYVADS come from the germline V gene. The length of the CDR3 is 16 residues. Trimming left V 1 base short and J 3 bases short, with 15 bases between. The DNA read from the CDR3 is TGTGCCAGCAGTGATCCTGGGCTGGGGCCCGCAGAAACGCTGTAT. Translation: CASSDPGLGPAETLY. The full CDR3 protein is CASSDPGLGPAETLYF.

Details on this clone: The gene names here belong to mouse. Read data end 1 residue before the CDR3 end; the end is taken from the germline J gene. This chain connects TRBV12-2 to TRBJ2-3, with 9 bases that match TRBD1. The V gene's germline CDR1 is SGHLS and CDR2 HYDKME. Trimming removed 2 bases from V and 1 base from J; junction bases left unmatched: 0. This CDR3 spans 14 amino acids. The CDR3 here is CASSRDRGAETLYF. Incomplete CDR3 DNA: TGTGCCAGCTCTCGGGACAGGGGTGCAGAAACGCTGTAT.

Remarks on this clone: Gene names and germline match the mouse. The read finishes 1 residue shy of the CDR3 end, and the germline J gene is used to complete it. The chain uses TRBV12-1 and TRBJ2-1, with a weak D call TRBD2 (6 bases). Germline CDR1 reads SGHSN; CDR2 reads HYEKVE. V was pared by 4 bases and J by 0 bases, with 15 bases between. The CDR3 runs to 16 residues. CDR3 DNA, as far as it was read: TGTGCCAGCTCCGGGCCCCTCTGGGGTAACTATGCTGAGCAGTTC. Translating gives CASSGPLWGNYAEQF. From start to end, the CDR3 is CASSGPLWGNYAEQFF. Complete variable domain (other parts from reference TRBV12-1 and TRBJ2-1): DSGVVQSPRHIIKEKGGRSVLTCIPISGHSNVVWYQQTLGKELKFLIQHYEKVERDKGFLPSRFSVQQFDDYHSEMNMSALELEDSAMYFCASSGPLWGNYAEQFFGPGTRLTVL.

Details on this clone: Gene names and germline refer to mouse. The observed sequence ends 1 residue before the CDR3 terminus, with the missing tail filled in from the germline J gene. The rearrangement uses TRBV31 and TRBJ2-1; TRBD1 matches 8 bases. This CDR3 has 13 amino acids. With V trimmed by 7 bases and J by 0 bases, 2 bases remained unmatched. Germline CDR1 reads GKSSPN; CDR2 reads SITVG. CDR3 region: CALQGDNYAEQFF. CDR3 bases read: TGTGCCTTACAGGGGGATAACTATGCTGAGCAGTTC.

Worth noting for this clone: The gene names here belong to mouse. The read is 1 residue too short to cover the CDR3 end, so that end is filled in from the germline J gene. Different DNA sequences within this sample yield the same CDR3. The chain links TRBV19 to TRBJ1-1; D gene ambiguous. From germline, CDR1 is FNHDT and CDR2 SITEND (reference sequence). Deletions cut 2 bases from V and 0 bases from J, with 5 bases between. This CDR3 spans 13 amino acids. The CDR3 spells CASSIRQNTEVFF. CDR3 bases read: TGTGCCAGCAGTATTCGACAGAACACAGAAGTCTTC.

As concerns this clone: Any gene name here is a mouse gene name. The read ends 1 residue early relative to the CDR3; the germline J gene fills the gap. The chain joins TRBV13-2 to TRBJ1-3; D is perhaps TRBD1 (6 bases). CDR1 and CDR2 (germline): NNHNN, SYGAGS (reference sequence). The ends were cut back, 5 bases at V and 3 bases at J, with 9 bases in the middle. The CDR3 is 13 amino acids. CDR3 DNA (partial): TGTGCCAGCGGCCGGGACAATGGAAATACGCTCTAT. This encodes CASGRDNGNTLY. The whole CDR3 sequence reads CASGRDNGNTLYF.

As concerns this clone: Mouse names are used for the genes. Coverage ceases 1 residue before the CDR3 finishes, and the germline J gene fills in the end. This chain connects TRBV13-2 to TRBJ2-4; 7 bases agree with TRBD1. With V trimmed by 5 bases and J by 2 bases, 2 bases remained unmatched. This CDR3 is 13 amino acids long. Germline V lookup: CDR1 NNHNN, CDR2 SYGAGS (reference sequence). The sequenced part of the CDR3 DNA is TGTGCCAGCGGGACAGGGTTTCAAAACACCTTGTAC. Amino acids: CASGTGFQNTLY. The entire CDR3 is CASGTGFQNTLYF.

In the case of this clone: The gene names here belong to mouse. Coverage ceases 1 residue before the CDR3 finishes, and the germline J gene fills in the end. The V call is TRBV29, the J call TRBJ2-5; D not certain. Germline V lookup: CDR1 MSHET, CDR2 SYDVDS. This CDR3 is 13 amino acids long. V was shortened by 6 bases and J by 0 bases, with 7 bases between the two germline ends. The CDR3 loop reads CASRRVNQDTQYF. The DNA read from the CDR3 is TGTGCTAGCAGGAGGGTGAACCAAGACACCCAGTAC.

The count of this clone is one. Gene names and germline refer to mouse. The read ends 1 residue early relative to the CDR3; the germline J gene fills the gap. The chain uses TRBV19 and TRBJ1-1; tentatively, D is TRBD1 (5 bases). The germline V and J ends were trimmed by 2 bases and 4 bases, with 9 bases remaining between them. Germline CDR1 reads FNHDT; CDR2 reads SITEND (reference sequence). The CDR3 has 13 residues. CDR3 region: CASSIGGSTEVFF. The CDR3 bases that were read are TGTGCCAGCAGTATCGGGGGGAGCACAGAAGTCTTC.

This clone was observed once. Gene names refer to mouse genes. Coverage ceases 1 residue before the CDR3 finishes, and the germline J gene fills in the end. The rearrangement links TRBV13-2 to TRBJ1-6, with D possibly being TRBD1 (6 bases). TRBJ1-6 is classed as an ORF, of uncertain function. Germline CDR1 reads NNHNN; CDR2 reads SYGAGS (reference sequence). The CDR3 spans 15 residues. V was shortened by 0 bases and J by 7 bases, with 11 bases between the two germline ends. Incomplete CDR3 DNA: TGTGCCAGCGGTGATGCAAAGCAGGGGAATTCGCCCCTCTAC. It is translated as CASGDAKQGNSPLY. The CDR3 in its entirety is CASGDAKQGNSPLYF.

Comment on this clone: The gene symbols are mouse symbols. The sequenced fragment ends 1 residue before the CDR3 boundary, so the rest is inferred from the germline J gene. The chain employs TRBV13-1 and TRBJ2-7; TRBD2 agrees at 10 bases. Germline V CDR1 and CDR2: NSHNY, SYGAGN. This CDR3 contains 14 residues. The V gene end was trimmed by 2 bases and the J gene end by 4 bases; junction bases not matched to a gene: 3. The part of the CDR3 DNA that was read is TGTGCCAGCAGTGACTGGGGGGGCGCTTATGAACAGTAC. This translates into CASSDWGGAYEQY. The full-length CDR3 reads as CASSDWGGAYEQYF.

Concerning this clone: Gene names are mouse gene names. CDR3 region: CASGDAGQNERLFF. CDR3 DNA (partial): TGTGCCAGCGGTGATGCGGGACAAAACGAAAGATTATTT. The rearrangement uses TRBV13-2 and TRBJ1-4, with TRBD1 as a possible D gene (6 bases). The read finishes 1 residue shy of the CDR3 end, and the germline J gene is used to complete it. The length of the CDR3 is 14 residues. In germline, CDR1 is NNHNN, CDR2 SYGAGS (reference sequence). The V and J ends lost 0 bases and 5 bases respectively, with 8 bases between them.

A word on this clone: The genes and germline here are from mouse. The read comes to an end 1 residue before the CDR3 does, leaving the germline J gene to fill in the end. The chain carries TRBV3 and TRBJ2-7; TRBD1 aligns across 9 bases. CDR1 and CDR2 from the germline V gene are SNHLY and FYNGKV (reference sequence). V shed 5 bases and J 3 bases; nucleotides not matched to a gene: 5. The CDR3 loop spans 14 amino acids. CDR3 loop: CASSSPGQGYEQYF. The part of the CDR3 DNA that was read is TGTGCCAGCAGCAGTCCGGGACAGGGCTATGAACAGTAC.

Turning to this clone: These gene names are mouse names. CDR3 sequence: CASSQDLDTEVFF. The part of the CDR3 DNA that was read is TGTGCCAGCAGCCAAGATCTGGACACAGAAGTCTTC. V is TRBV2 and J is TRBJ1-1; D is uncertain. The read ends 1 residue shy of where the CDR3 ends; the end is completed using the germline J gene. Germline V gene data show CDR1 as LGHNA and CDR2 as YSYQKL. The CDR3 is 13 amino acids. Deletions cut 0 bases from V and 3 bases from J, with 5 bases between.

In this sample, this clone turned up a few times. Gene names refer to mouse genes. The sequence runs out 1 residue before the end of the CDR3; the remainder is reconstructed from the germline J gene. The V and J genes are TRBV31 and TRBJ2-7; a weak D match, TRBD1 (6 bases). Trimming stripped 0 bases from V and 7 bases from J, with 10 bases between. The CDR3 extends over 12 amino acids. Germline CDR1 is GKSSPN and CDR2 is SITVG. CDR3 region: CAWSLTGFEQYF. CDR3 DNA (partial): TGTGCCTGGAGTCTCACAGGGTTCGAACAGTAC.